This is a list of T cell receptor beta chains from one sample in a study of blood T cells in healthy people across ages. Using its own MiXCR run on the 5' RACE reads, TCRdb lists one record per CDR3 protein. This sample has about 640,000 distinct CDR3 sequences, with under 70% found just once. The source material was blood. These receptor sequences come from a man aged 55 to 70 in good health. Each CDR3 is given with its conserved first and last residue. Each record gives: CDR3 DNA, CDR3 protein, J gene, clone size, V gene, D gene. A D gene is named only where the DNA matches it firmly. Where a row states a size, it is once, few, many or the class of an expanded clone; other rows omit it.

TGTGCCAGCAGCCCACGCCGGACAGGGGGAACGGATGAGCAGTTCTTC,CASSPRRTGGTDEQFF,TRBJ2-1,-,TRBV5-4,TRBD1
TGCGCCAGCAGCTTGGCCCCCGGGAGTTCCTCCTACGAGCAGTACTTC,CASSLAPGSSSYEQYF,TRBJ2-7,-,TRBV5-1,-
TGTGCCAGCAGCCAAAGGGATTCGGAGACCCAGTACTTC,CASSQRDSETQYF,TRBJ2-5,few,TRBV3-1,-
TGTGCCAGCAGCGTAGGTGGTCCCGGGGGGCTTTTCGGAGAGACCCAGTACTTC,CASSVGGPGGLFGETQYF,TRBJ2-5,-,TRBV9,-
TGTGCCAGCTCAAGCTCGGGGAGTCTTATCTACGAGCAGTACTTC,CASSSSGSLIYEQYF,TRBJ2-7,-,TRBV18,-
TGTGCCAGCAGCGTAGTTATGGGTGAGCAGTTCTTC,CASSVVMGEQFF,TRBJ2-1,few,TRBV9,-
TGCGCCAGCAGCGAAGTACTAGCGGGGGGGCGAGGCAATGAGCAGTTCTTC,CASSEVLAGGRGNEQFF,TRBJ2-1,-,TRBV5-1,TRBD2
TGCAGTGCTGTCCTAAATTGGGGGGAAGAGACCCAGTACTTC,CSAVLNWGEETQYF,TRBJ2-5,-,TRBV20-1,-
TGCGCCAGCAGCGTCGGAACCACCAGGGGGTACCTAGCCAAAAACATTCAGTACTTC,CASSVGTTRGYLAKNIQYF,TRBJ2-4,-,TRBV5-1,TRBD1
TGTGCCATCAGTCCTAGCGGGAAGAACGAGCAGTACTTC,CAISPSGKNEQYF,TRBJ2-7,-,TRBV10-3,TRBD2
TGTGCCAACTCATGGGACAGAGAAGAGACCCAGTACTTC,CANSWDREETQYF,TRBJ2-5,-,TRBV10-3,TRBD1
TGCAGTGCCAGTATAGCGGGAGGAAAGACCCAGTACTTC,CSASIAGGKTQYF,TRBJ2-5,-,TRBV20-1,TRBD2
TGTGCCAGCAGTGAGACTAGACCCCAGTTCTTC,CASSETRPQFF,TRBJ2-1,-,TRBV2,-
TGCAGTGCTAGAGATCCGGGAACTAGCCCGACCAATGAGCAGTTCTTC,CSARDPGTSPTNEQFF,TRBJ2-1,-,TRBV20-1,-
TGCGCCAGCAGCAAAGGAGGGGTTTTCGCACTAGCGGGGGAGGAGACCCAGTACTTC,CASSKGGVFALAGEETQYF,TRBJ2-5,-,TRBV4-1,TRBD2
TGTGCCAGCAGTGCCGGGCCGCGCTATGGCTACACCTTC,CASSAGPRYGYTF,TRBJ1-2,-,TRBV2,-
TGTGCCAGCTCACACAACGGGTTTAGTAAGGAGAAAAACATTCAGTACTTC,CASSHNGFSKEKNIQYF,TRBJ2-4,-,TRBV18,-
TGCAGTGCCCCAGCACTACTCGGGAACACTGAAGCTTTCTTT,CSAPALLGNTEAFF,TRBJ1-1,many,TRBV20-1,-
TGCGCCAGCAGCTTGTTTGACAGGCAAGAGACCCAGTACTTC,CASSLFDRQETQYF,TRBJ2-5,-,TRBV5-1,-
TGCAGTGCTAGAGGGCCGGACAGGGGGCGAAACACCTTC,CSARGPDRGRNTF,TRBJ1-2,-,TRBV20-1,TRBD1
TGTGCCAGCAGCGTAGACGACAACTACGAGCAGTACTTC,CASSVDDNYEQYF,TRBJ2-7,few,TRBV9,-
TGTGCCACCGCGGACAGGGCGCGAGATACGCAGTATTTT,CATADRARDTQYF,TRBJ2-3,once,TRBV27,TRBD1
TGTGCCAGCTCTAGGGGGAGTCTCTATGGCTACACCTTC,CASSRGSLYGYTF,TRBJ1-2,once,TRBV28,-
TGTGCCAGCAGCTCGGGGGGGCTGGAGACCCAGTACTTC,CASSSGGLETQYF,TRBJ2-5,-,TRBV28,TRBD2
TGCGCCAGCAGCTCCGGGACATACGAAAACATTCAGTACTTC,CASSSGTYENIQYF,TRBJ2-4,-,TRBV5-1,-
TGTGCCAGCAGTGAAGCGCGAGTGTCCAATGAGCAGTTCTTC,CASSEARVSNEQFF,TRBJ2-1,-,TRBV2,-
TGTGCCAGCAGCTCGGACAGTAACGAGCAGTACTTC,CASSSDSNEQYF,TRBJ2-7,-,TRBV5-4,-
TGTGCCAGCAGCCGCGACAAGAGGGGCCAAGAGACCCAGTACTTC,CASSRDKRGQETQYF,TRBJ2-5,-,TRBV6-1,-
TGTGCCAGCAGTTACTCCAGGGACAAGGCGACCCAGTACTTC,CASSYSRDKATQYF,TRBJ2-5,few,TRBV6-5,-
TGCGCCAGCAGCTTGGAAGTTTCGGAGACCCAGTACTTC,CASSLEVSETQYF,TRBJ2-5,-,TRBV5-1,-
TGTGCCAGCAGCCTCCGGACAGGTGGGCAAGAGACCCAGTACTTC,CASSLRTGGQETQYF,TRBJ2-5,few,TRBV3-1,TRBD1
TGTGCCACCAGGACGGGACAGCCCTCTTCCGGGGCCAACGTCCTGACTTTC,CATRTGQPSSGANVLTF,TRBJ2-6,-,TRBV15,TRBD1
TGTGCCAGCAGTGAAGGGCAGGGTGGTGTTGCGAAGTACTTC,CASSEGQGGVAKYF,TRBJ2-4,-,TRBV6-1,-
TGTGCCAGCAGCTTACAGGGGTATTCACCCCTCCACTTT,CASSLQGYSPLHF,TRBJ1-6,-,TRBV7-9,-
TGTGCCAGCAGTTTGGGTGGGGGTGTCAAAAACATTCAGTACTTC,CASSLGGGVKNIQYF,TRBJ2-4,-,TRBV28,-
TGCGCCAGCAGCTTGGACAGGGGGGGTCAGCCCCAGCATTTT,CASSLDRGGQPQHF,TRBJ1-5,-,TRBV5-1,TRBD1